This paragraph reports one T cell receptor beta chain. Its matching antigen is unknown. With V trimmed by 1 base and J by 6 bases, 8 bases remained unmatched. The CDR3 length is 16 residues. Per germline, CDR1 LGHNT and CDR2 FRNRAP. It was healthy bone marrow donors who served as donors. The sample is drawn from a study of cytomegalovirus exposure and HLA in healthy donors. The PCR used 60 Vbeta and 13 Jbeta primers. TCRdb's table, derived via immunoSEQ multiplex PCR, lists solely in-frame clones and lacks some. Of fewer than 250,000 clones in the sample, roughly 74% were seen once. Study observations and caveats: In a later analysis, compared with equally common non-associated chains, HLA-associated beta chains were more expanded. In a later analysis, common viral pathogens appeared linked to several of the most significant clusters. A later analysis linked a missense DCLRE1C variant to TCR beta V- and J-gene trimming.

Input material: PBMCs. V and J are TRBV12-5 and TRBJ2-1; TRBD2 matches 8 bases. This clonotype originated in a woman between 25 and 40 years old in good health and CMV-seropositive. The CDR3 spells CASGLGSGVWANEQFF. The CDR3 nucleotides are TGTGCTAGTGGTTTGGGTAGCGGGGTTTGGGCCAATGAGCAGTTCTTC.